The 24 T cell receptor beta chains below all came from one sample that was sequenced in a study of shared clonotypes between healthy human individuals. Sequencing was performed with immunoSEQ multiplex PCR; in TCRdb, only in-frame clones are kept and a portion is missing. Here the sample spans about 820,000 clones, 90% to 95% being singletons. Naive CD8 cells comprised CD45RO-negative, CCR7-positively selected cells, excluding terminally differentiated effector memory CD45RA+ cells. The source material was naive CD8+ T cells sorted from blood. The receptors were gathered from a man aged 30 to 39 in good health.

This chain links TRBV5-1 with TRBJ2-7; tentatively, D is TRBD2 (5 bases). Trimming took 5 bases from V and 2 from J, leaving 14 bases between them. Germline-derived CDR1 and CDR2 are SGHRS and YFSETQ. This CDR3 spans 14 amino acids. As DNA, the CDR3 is TGCGCCAGCAGTGTGAGGGATTTTACCTACGAGCAGTACTTC. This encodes CASSVRDFTYEQYF.

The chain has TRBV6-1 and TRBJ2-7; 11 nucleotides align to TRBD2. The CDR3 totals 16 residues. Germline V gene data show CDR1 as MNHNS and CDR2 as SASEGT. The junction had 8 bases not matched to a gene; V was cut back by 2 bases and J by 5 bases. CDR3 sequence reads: CASSEKYRTSGHEQYF. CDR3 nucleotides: TGTGCCAGCAGTGAAAAGTACAGGACTAGCGGGCACGAGCAGTACTTC.

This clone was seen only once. CDR3 amino acids: CASSFGVRTQYF. As DNA, the CDR3 is TGTGCCAGCAGCTTCGGTGTTCGGACCCAGTACTTC. The chain uses TRBV7-9 and TRBJ2-5; D not certain. The ends were cut back, 3 bases at V and 7 bases at J, with 9 bases in the middle. This CDR3 is 12 amino acids long. Germline lookup yields CDR1 SEHNR and CDR2 FQNEAQ (reference sequence).

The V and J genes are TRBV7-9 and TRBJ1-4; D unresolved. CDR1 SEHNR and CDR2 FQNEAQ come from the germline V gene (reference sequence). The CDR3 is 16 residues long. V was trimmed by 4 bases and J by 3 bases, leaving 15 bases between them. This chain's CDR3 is CASSYSQRDSNEKLFF. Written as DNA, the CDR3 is TGTGCCAGCAGCTACTCACAGCGGGATTCTAATGAAAAACTGTTTTTT. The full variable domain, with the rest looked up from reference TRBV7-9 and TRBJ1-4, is DTGVSQNPRHKITKRGQNVTFRCDPISEHNRLYWYRQTLGQGPEFLTYFQNEAQLEKSRLLSDRFSAERPKGSFSTLEIQRTEQGDSAMYLCASSYSQRDSNEKLFFGSGTQLSVL.

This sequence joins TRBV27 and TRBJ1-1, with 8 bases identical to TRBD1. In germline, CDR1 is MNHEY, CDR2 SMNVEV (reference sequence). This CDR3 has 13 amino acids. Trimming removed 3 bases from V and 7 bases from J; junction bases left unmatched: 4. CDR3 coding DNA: TGTGCCAGCAGTTTGGGCAGGGGGCTTGAAGCTTTCTTT. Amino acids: CASSLGRGLEAFF.

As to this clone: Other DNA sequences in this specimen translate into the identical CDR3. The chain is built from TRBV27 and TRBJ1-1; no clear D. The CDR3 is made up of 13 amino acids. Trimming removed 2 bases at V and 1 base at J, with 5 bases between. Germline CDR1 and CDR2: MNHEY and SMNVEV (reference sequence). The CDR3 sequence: CASSLITNTEAFF. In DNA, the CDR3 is TGTGCCAGCAGTTTAATCACGAACACTGAAGCTTTCTTT.

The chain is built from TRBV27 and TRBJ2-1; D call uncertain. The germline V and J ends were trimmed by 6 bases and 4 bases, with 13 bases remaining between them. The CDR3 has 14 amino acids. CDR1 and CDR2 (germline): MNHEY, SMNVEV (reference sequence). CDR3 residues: CASSTRGPYNEQFF. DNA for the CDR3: TGTGCCAGCAGCACCCGAGGACCATACAATGAGCAGTTCTTC.

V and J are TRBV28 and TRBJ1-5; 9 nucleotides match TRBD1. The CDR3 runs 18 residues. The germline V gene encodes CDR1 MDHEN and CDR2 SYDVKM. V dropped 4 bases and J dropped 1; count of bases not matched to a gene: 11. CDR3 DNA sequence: TGTGCCAGCAGTTACCGGAGGGACAGGGAGGGGAGCAATCAGCCCCAGCATTTT. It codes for CASSYRRDREGSNQPQHF.

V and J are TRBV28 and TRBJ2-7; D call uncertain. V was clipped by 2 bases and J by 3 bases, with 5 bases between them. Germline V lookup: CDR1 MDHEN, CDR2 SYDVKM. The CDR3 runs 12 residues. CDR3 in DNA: TGTGCCAGCAGTTTAGACGGCTACGAGCAGTACTTC. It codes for CASSLDGYEQYF.

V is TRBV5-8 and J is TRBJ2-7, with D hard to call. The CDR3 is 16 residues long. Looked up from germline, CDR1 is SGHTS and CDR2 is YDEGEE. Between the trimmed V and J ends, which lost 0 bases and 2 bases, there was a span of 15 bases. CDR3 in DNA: TGTGCCAGCAGCTTGGACGGCGGAGACTTCCCCTACGAGCAGTACTTC. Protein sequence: CASSLDGGDFPYEQYF.

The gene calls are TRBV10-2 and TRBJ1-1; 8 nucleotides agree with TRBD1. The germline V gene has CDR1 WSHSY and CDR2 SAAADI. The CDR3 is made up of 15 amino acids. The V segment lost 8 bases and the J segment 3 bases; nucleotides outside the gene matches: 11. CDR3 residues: CASSQGATGDTEAFF. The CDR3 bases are TGCGCCAGCTCTCAGGGGGCAACGGGCGACACTGAAGCTTTCTTT.

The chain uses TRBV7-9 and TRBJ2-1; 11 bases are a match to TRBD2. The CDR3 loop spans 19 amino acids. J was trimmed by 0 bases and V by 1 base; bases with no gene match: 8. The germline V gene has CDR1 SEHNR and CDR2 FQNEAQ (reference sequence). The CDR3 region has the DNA TGTGCCAGCAGCTTAGACTCTAGCGGGAGGACGAGCTCCTACAATGAGCAGTTCTTC. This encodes CASSLDSSGRTSSYNEQFF.

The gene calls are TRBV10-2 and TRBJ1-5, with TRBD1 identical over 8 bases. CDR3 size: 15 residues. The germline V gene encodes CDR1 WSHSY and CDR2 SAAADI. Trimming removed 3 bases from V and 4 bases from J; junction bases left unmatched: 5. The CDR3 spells CASSEDRGSNQPQHF. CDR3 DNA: TGCGCCAGCAGTGAAGACAGGGGATCTAATCAGCCCCAGCATTTT.

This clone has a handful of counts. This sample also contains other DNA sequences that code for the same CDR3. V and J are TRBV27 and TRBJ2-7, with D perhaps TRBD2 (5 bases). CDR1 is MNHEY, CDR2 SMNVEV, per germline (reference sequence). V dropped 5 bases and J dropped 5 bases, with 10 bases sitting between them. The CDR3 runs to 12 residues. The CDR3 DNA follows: TGTGCCAGCAGTCAGATCGGGGACGAGCAGTACTTC. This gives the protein CASSQIGDEQYF.

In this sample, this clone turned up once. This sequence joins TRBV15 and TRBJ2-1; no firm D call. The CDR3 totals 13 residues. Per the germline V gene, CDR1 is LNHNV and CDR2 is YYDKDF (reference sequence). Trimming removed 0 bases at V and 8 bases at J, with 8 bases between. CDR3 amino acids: CATSRELFDEQFF. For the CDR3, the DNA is TGTGCCACCAGCAGAGAGCTATTCGATGAGCAGTTCTTC.

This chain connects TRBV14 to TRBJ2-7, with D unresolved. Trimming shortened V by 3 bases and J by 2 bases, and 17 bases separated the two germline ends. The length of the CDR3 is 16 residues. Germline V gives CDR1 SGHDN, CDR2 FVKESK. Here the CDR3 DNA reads TGTGCCAGCAGCCAGCGCCCTGGGGTTACTACCTACGAGCAGTACTTC. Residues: CASSQRPGVTTYEQYF.

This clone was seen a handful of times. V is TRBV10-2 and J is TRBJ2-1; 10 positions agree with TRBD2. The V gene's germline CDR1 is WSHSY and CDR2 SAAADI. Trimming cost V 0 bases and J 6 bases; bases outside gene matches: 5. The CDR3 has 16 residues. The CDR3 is CASSESLGLASNEQFF. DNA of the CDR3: TGCGCCAGCAGTGAGTCGCTGGGACTAGCGTCCAATGAGCAGTTCTTC.

CDR3 DNA: TGTGCCAGTAGTATCCTAGGTATGACTAGCGGGAAATACGAGCAGTACTTC. Its translation: CASSILGMTSGKYEQYF. The rearrangement links TRBV19 to TRBJ2-7; 11 bases map to TRBD2. J gave up 4 bases and V 3 bases, and 11 bases lay outside the gene matches. Germline-derived CDR1 and CDR2 are LNHDA and SQIVND (reference sequence). The CDR3 has 17 amino acids.

CDR3 protein: CSVSSWSGGTDTQYF. CDR3 in DNA: TGCAGCGTTAGTTCATGGTCAGGGGGCACAGATACGCAGTATTTT. The J gene is TRBJ2-3, the V gene TRBV29-1, with TRBD1 as a possible D gene (6 bases). The CDR3 contains 15 residues. Germline V gene lookup returns CDR1 SQVTM and CDR2 ANQGSEA. Trimming stripped 5 bases from V and 1 base from J, with 16 bases between.

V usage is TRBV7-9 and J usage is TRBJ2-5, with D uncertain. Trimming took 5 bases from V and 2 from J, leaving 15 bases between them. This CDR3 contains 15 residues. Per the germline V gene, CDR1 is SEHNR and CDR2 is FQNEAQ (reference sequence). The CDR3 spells CASSAYWVAQETQYF. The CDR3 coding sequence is TGTGCCAGCAGCGCCTACTGGGTTGCGCAAGAGACCCAGTACTTC.

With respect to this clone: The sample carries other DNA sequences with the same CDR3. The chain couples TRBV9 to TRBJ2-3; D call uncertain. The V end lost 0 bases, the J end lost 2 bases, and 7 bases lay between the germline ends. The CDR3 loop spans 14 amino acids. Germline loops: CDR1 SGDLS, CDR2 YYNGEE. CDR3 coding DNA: TGTGCCAGCAGCGTAGATACCTCCACAGATACGCAGTATTTT. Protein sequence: CASSVDTSTDTQYF.

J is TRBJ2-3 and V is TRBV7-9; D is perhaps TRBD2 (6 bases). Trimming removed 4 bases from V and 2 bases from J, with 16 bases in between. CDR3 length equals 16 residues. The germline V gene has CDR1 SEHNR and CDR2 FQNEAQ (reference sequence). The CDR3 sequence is CASSYPPGAYTDTQYF. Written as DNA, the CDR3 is TGTGCCAGCAGCTACCCTCCGGGAGCCTACACAGATACGCAGTATTTT.

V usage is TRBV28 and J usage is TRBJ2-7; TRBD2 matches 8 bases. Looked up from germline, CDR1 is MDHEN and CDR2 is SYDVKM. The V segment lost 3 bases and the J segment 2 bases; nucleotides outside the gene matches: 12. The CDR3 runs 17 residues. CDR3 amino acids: CASSFLVRGGGTYEQYF. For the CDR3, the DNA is TGTGCCAGCAGTTTTTTGGTTCGAGGCGGGGGGACCTACGAGCAGTACTTC. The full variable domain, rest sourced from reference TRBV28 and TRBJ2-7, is DVKVTQSSRYLVKRTGEKVFLECVQDMDHENMFWYRQDPGLGLRLIYFSYDVKMKEKGDIPEGYSVSREKKERFSLILESASTNQTSMYLCASSFLVRGGGTYEQYFGPGTRLTVT.

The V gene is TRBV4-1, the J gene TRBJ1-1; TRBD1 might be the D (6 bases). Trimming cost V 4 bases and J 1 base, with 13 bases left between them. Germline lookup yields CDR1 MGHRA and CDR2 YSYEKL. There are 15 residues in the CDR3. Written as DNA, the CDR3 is TGCGCCAGCAGCCTCTCTCAGGGGAGGAACACTGAAGCTTTCTTT. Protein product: CASSLSQGRNTEAFF.